A single sample is the source of the 19 T cell receptor beta chains below, sequenced in a study of blood T cell repertoires in COVID-19. The data were produced by immunoSEQ multiplex PCR, yet TCRdb's version contains in-frame clones alone and is incomplete. The sample carries some 80,000 clones, roughly 90% recorded once. The sample consisted of peripheral blood. The source is a woman between 45 and 65 years old with active or convalescent COVID-19.

This sequence joins TRBV10-3 and TRBJ1-1, with no clear D. CDR3 size: 15 residues. Germline V gives CDR1 ENHRY, CDR2 SYGVKD. V was shortened by 0 bases and J by 7 bases, with 15 bases between the two germline ends. CDR3 sequence reads: CAISESPSSLYEAFF. The CDR3 bases are TGTGCCATCAGTGAGTCACCGTCCTCCCTCTATGAAGCTTTCTTT.

The rearrangement joins TRBV30 to TRBJ1-1; no clear D. The germline V gene encodes CDR1 GTSNPN and CDR2 SVGIG (reference sequence). V was shortened by 0 bases and J by 0 bases, with 11 bases between the two germline ends. The CDR3 covers 15 residues. In DNA form, the CDR3 reads TGTGCCTGGAGTGTCCCTATGGTCGTGAACACTGAAGCTTTCTTT. It yields the protein CAWSVPMVVNTEAFF. Supplemented by reference TRBV30 and TRBJ1-1, the full variable domain reads SQTIHQWPATLVQPVGSPLSLECTVEGTSNPNLYWYRQAAGRGLQLLFYSVGIGQISSEVPQNLSASRPQDRQFILSSKKLLLSDSGFYLCAWSVPMVVNTEAFFGQGTRLTVV.

This chain joins TRBV7-3 and TRBJ2-3; 7 bases agree with TRBD1. Germline-derived CDR1 and CDR2 are SGHTA and FQGTGA. V was pared by 0 bases and J by 6 bases, with 0 bases of the junction left unmatched. The CDR3 has 13 residues. The CDR3 reads CASSLTTGDTQYF. For the CDR3, the DNA is TGTGCCAGCAGCTTAACGACAGGGGATACGCAGTATTTT.

This clone occurred once. The rearrangement joins TRBV19 to TRBJ1-5; possible D gene TRBD1, 6 bases. V was pared by 3 bases and J by 2 bases, with 11 bases between. There are 15 residues in the CDR3. Per the germline V gene, CDR1 is LNHDA and CDR2 is SQIVND (reference sequence). The CDR3 protein is CASSIVSGGNQPQHF. The CDR3 DNA reads TGTGCCAGTAGTATTGTTTCAGGGGGCAATCAGCCCCAGCATTTT.

The chain links TRBV11-2 to TRBJ1-2; 7 positions agree with TRBD1. CDR1 and CDR2 (germline): SGHAT, FQNNGV. V trimming: 1 base; J trimming: 7 bases; junction bases outside the gene matches: 6. This CDR3 spans 14 amino acids. For the CDR3, the DNA is TGTGCCAGCAGCTTAGGCAGGGGGGAAGGTGGCTACACCTTC. It is translated as CASSLGRGEGGYTF.

The chain links TRBV30 to TRBJ2-5; 9 bases match TRBD2. This CDR3 has 17 residues. With 2 bases clipped from V and 2 bases from J, the junction kept 12 bases outside the gene matches. CDR1 and CDR2 from the germline V gene are GTSNPN and SVGIG (reference sequence). This CDR3 is CAWSLQPGLADQETQYF. The CDR3 coding sequence is TGTGCCTGGAGTCTCCAACCGGGACTAGCAGATCAAGAGACCCAGTACTTC. The full variable domain, completed using reference TRBV30 and TRBJ2-5, is SQTIHQWPATLVQPVGSPLSLECTVEGTSNPNLYWYRQAAGRGLQLLFYSVGIGQISSEVPQNLSASRPQDRQFILSSKKLLLSDSGFYLCAWSLQPGLADQETQYFGPGTRLLVL.

The CDR3 here is CAWSVVQGKQPQHF. CDR3 nucleotide sequence: TGTGCCTGGAGTGTGGTACAGGGGAAACAGCCCCAGCATTTT. V is TRBV30 and J is TRBJ1-5; 7 nucleotides line up with TRBD1. Germline V lookup: CDR1 GTSNPN, CDR2 SVGIG (reference sequence). After removal of 0 bases from V and 7 bases from J, the junction contained 6 bases not matched to a gene. The CDR3 is made up of 14 amino acids.

The chain joins TRBV6-6 to TRBJ2-5; TRBD2 matches 7 bases. The junction had 6 bases not matched to a gene; V was cut back by 8 bases and J by 0 bases. CDR1 is MNHNY, CDR2 SVGAGI, per germline (reference sequence). CDR3 length: 14 residues. DNA of the CDR3: TGTGCCAGCCTCCCGGGGGGTAACCAAGAGACCCAGTACTTC. Protein product: CASLPGGNQETQYF.

The V gene is TRBV28, the J gene TRBJ2-1; TRBD2 is a possible D gene (6 bases). Germline V CDR1 and CDR2: MDHEN, SYDVKM. This CDR3 is built from 15 residues. Deletions cut 2 bases from V and 0 bases from J, with 8 bases between. CDR3 residues: CASSLGGNSYNEQFF. DNA for the CDR3: TGTGCCAGCAGTTTAGGGGGGAACTCCTACAATGAGCAGTTCTTC.

This clone was seen only once. This sequence joins TRBV4-1 and TRBJ2-3, with 8 bases that match TRBD2. The CDR3 covers 16 residues. In germline, CDR1 is MGHRA, CDR2 YSYEKL. V lost 3 bases to trimming and J lost 2 bases; unmatched junction nucleotides: 7. The CDR3 reads CASSHPAGGTTDTQYF. DNA of the CDR3: TGCGCCAGCAGCCATCCCGCGGGGGGTACCACAGATACGCAGTATTTT.

The chain joins TRBV7-2 to TRBJ2-1; D uncertain. In germline, CDR1 is SGHTA, CDR2 FQGNSA. The V end lost 2 bases, the J end lost 12 bases, and 14 bases lay between the germline ends. The CDR3 has 13 residues. This CDR3 is CASSLSNLARQFF. CDR3 DNA sequence: TGTGCCAGCAGCTTATCGAACCTTGCGAGGCAGTTCTTC.

The chain carries TRBV5-4 and TRBJ2-1; 8 bases are a match to TRBD2. J gave up 7 bases and V 3 bases, and 9 bases lay outside the gene matches. CDR1 SGHNT and CDR2 YYREEE come from the germline V gene (reference sequence). This CDR3 contains 15 residues. The CDR3 DNA reads as TGTGCCAGCAGCTCGACTAGCGCTCAAAGAAATGAGCAGTTCTTC. The encoded protein is CASSSTSAQRNEQFF. Using reference TRBV5-4 and TRBJ2-1 for the parts outside the CDR3, the full variable domain is ETGVTQSPTHLIKTRGQQVTLRCSSQSGHNTVSWYQQALGQGPQFIFQYYREEENGRGNFPPRFSGLQFPNYSSELNVNALELDDSALYLCASSSTSAQRNEQFFGPGTRLTVL.

The rearrangement joins TRBV6-5 to TRBJ1-1; 8 nucleotides agree with TRBD1. Unmatched junction bases numbered 6, after V lost 8 bases and J lost 1 base. This CDR3 is built from 14 residues. CDR1 and CDR2 from the germline V gene are MNHEY and SVGAGI. CDR3 residues: CASGRGTGNTEAFF. CDR3 bases: TGTGCCAGCGGGCGTGGGACAGGGAACACTGAAGCTTTCTTT.

The chain recombines TRBV11-2 with TRBJ2-3, with no clear D. The CDR3 has 15 amino acids. The germline gives CDR1 SGHAT, CDR2 FQNNGV. V lost 5 bases to trimming and J lost 4 bases, with 16 bases between them. The CDR3 loop reads CASSQPHLDSDTQYF. The CDR3 nucleotides are TGTGCCAGCAGCCAACCCCACCTAGATTCAGATACGCAGTATTTT.

The chain links TRBV2 to TRBJ2-7; TRBD1 agrees at 7 bases. Germline lookup yields CDR1 SNHLY and CDR2 FYNNEI. V lost 6 bases, J lost 5 bases, and 7 bases stayed unmatched. The CDR3 is 13 amino acids. The CDR3 region is CASRHRGTHEQYF. CDR3 coding DNA: TGTGCCAGCAGACACAGGGGTACCCACGAGCAGTACTTC. The full variable domain, in which reference TRBV2 and TRBJ2-7 provide the parts outside the CDR3, is EPEVTQTPSHQVTQMGQEVILRCVPISNHLYFYWYRQILGQKVEFLVSFYNNEISEKSEIFDDQFSVERPDGSNFTLKIRSTKLEDSAMYFCASRHRGTHEQYFGPGTRLTVT.

The genes are TRBV19 and TRBJ1-6, with TRBD1 matching 8 bases. The V gene end was trimmed by 6 bases and the J gene end by 5 bases; junction bases not matched to a gene: 3. The CDR3 is 14 residues long. Germline V CDR1 and CDR2: LNHDA, SQIVND (reference sequence). In DNA, the CDR3 is TGTGCCAGTAGGACACAGGGGGATAATTCACCCCTCCACTTT. Encoded protein: CASRTQGDNSPLHF.

The V gene is TRBV30, the J gene TRBJ2-2; TRBD2 agrees at 9 bases. The CDR3 totals 15 residues. Germline V lookup: CDR1 GTSNPN, CDR2 SVGIG (reference sequence). The J segment lost 3 bases and the V segment lost 4 bases, leaving 6 bases of the junction unmatched. In nucleotides, the CDR3 is TGTGCCTGGACGCGGGGGGGCCTGTACACCGGGGAGCTGTTTTTT. Amino acids: CAWTRGGLYTGELFF. The full variable domain, its missing parts supplied by reference TRBV30 and TRBJ2-2, is SQTIHQWPATLVQPVGSPLSLECTVEGTSNPNLYWYRQAAGRGLQLLFYSVGIGQISSEVPQNLSASRPQDRQFILSSKKLLLSDSGFYLCAWTRGGLYTGELFFGEGSRLTVL.

The chain is built from TRBV18 and TRBJ1-1; no firm D call. CDR3 length equals 13 residues. Trimming left V 4 bases short and J 3 bases short, with 9 bases between. CDR1 and CDR2 (germline): KGHSH, LQKENI. This CDR3 is CASSRASYTEAFF. The CDR3 region has the DNA TGTGCCAGCTCACGCGCATCCTACACTGAAGCTTTCTTT.

The genes are TRBV7-9 and TRBJ2-1, with TRBD1 matching 12 bases. Looked up from germline, CDR1 is SEHNR and CDR2 is FQNEAQ (reference sequence). There are 14 residues in the CDR3. V shed 6 bases and J 9 bases; nucleotides not matched to a gene: 6. The CDR3 loop is CASSTGTGGIEQFF. CDR3 coding DNA: TGTGCCAGCAGTACCGGGACAGGGGGCATTGAGCAGTTCTTC.